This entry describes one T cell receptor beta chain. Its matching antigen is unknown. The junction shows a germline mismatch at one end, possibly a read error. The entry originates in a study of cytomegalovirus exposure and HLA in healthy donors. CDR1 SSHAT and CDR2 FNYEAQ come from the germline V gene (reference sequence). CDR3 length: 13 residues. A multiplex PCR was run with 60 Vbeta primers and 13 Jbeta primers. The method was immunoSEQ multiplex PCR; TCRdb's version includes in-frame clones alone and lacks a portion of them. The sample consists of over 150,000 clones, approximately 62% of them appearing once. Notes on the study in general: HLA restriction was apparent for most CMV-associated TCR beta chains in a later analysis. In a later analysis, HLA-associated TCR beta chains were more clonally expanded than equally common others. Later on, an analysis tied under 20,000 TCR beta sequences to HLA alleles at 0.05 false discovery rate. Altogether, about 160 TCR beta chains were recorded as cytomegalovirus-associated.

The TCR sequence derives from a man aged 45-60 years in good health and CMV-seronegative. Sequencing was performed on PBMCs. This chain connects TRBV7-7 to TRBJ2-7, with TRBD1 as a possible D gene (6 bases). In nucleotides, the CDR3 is TGTGCTAGCAGCTTAAACAGGGACGACGAGCAGTACTTC. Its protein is CASSLNRDDEQYF.